One sample yielded the 20 T cell receptor beta chains listed below, sequenced in a study of CD8+CD57+ T cells in acquired aplastic anemia (dated by TCRdb to the late 2010s). Sequencing used an Illumina HiSeq 2000. Genomic DNA served as template for TCR beta VDJ combination and CDR3 sequence profiling. TCRdb trimmed public reads at Q25 via fastp, called clones via MiXCR and kept in-frame beta chains. Identical CDR3 proteins give one entry, which carries the most common genes and DNA. This sample gives hundreds of thousands of distinct CDR3 sequences in total; around three fifths of them show up just once. Less than 9.5% of the sample is held by the ten biggest clonotypes. The sample was sorted CD4+, CD8+, or CD8+CD57+ T cells (not recorded which) from PBMCs. These receptors originate from a human donor with severe aplastic anemia or a healthy control (not recorded which).

This clonotype has a count of ten or more. The rearrangement links TRBV24-1 to TRBJ2-1; 10 bases fit TRBD1. V shed 9 bases, J shed 6 bases, and the junction held 7 bases outside the gene matches. The V gene's germline CDR1 is KGHDR and CDR2 SFDVKD. The CDR3 is 14 residues long. The CDR3 DNA follows: TGTGCCACCCGGGACAGGGGAATAACCAATGAGCAGTTCTTC. Amino acid sequence: CATRDRGITNEQFF.

Note on this clonotype: The conserved final phenylalanine or tryptophan is absent from the CDR3, which likely points to a read error. This chain links TRBV5-5 with TRBJ1-2; D is possibly TRBD1 (5 bases). Germline values: CDR1 SGHKS, CDR2 YYEKEE (reference sequence). CDR3 length equals 14 residues. Trimming shortened V by 5 bases and J by 2 bases, and 13 bases separated the two germline ends. CDR3 nucleotide sequence: TGTGCCAGCAGTTACGCGAAGGGGAACTATGGCTACACCCTC. It yields the protein CASSYAKGNYGYTL.

This sequence joins TRBV20-1 and TRBJ2-5, with 7 positions matching TRBD2. Germline CDR1 and CDR2: DFQATT and SNEGSKA (reference sequence). Germline trimming cut 1 base from V and 2 bases from J; bases unmatched to any gene: 7. The CDR3 totals 15 residues. CDR3 in amino acids: CSARVGRGGQETQYF. For the CDR3, the DNA is TGCAGTGCTAGAGTTGGGAGGGGAGGGCAAGAGACCCAGTACTTC.

This rearrangement joins TRBV5-4 to TRBJ2-7; D uncertain. V lost 2 bases and J 2 bases, leaving 8 bases between the germline ends. CDR3 length equals 13 residues. CDR1 SGHNT and CDR2 YYREEE come from the germline V gene (reference sequence). CDR3 DNA sequence: TGTGCCAGCAGCTTAGCGCCCGCCTACGAGCAGTACTTC. Residues: CASSLAPAYEQYF.

This clonotype was counted at least ten times. The J gene is TRBJ2-3, the V gene TRBV19; 11 bases map to TRBD1. The V gene end was trimmed by 10 bases and the J gene end by 2 bases; junction bases not matched to a gene: 5. The CDR3 totals 14 residues. Germline V lookup: CDR1 LNHDA, CDR2 SQIVND (reference sequence). In nucleotides, the CDR3 is TGTGCCACTATGGACAGGGGGCTCACAGATACGCAGTATTTT. Protein sequence: CATMDRGLTDTQYF. The full variable domain, in which reference TRBV19 and TRBJ2-3 provide the parts outside the CDR3, is DGGITQSPKYLFRKEGQNVTLSCEQNLNHDAMYWYRQDPGQGLRLIYYSQIVNDFQKGDIAEGYSVSREKKESFPLTVTSAQKNPTAFYLCATMDRGLTDTQYFGPGTRLTVL.

This chain uses TRBV20-1 with TRBJ1-2, with 8 bases lining up with TRBD1. Unmatched junction bases numbered 8, after V lost 1 base and J lost 4 bases. This CDR3 comprises 15 residues. CDR1 DFQATT and CDR2 SNEGSKA come from the germline V gene (reference sequence). CDR3 region: CSARGTGTGGYGYTF. CDR3 nucleotide sequence: TGCAGTGCTAGAGGTACCGGGACAGGAGGCTATGGCTACACCTTC.

CDR3: CSVEADRGDGYTF. CDR3 coding DNA: TGCAGCGTTGAGGCCGACAGGGGTGATGGCTACACCTTC. The chain combines TRBV29-1 with TRBJ1-2; 8 bases align to TRBD1. V was pared by 3 bases and J by 6 bases, with 6 bases of the junction left unmatched. This CDR3 is built from 13 residues. CDR1 is SQVTM, CDR2 ANQGSEA, per germline.

This sequence joins TRBV7-2 and TRBJ2-2; 7 nucleotides line up with TRBD2. Germline V lookup: CDR1 SGHTA, CDR2 FQGNSA. The length of the CDR3 is 15 residues. V dropped 3 bases and J dropped 4; count of bases not matched to a gene: 5. The CDR3 reads CASSLGTTSTGELFF. The CDR3 nucleotides read TGTGCCAGCAGCTTGGGGACTACGTCCACCGGGGAGCTGTTTTTT.

This clonotype was seen only a few times. The V call is TRBV19, the J call TRBJ2-6, with D uncertain. The CDR3 runs to 15 residues. Germline CDR1 and CDR2: LNHDA and SQIVND (reference sequence). The V end lost 6 bases, the J end lost 1 base, and 10 bases lay between the germline ends. CDR3 protein: CASSIPFSGANVLTF. The CDR3 nucleotides are TGTGCCAGTAGCATACCTTTTTCTGGGGCCAACGTCCTGACTTTC.

This sequence joins TRBV9 and TRBJ2-7, with a weak D call TRBD1 (6 bases). CDR3 length: 14 residues. V lost 2 bases, J lost 4 bases, and 13 bases lay in between. Germline-derived CDR1 and CDR2 are SGDLS and YYNGEE. Here the CDR3 reads CASSVGQPNYEQYF. DNA of the CDR3: TGTGCCAGCAGCGTTGGACAGCCCAATTACGAGCAGTACTTC. Full variable domain (outside the CDR3, taken from reference TRBV9 and TRBJ2-7): DSGVTQTPKHLITATGQRVTLRCSPRSGDLSVYWYQQSLDQGLQFLIQYYNGEERAKGNILERFSAQQFPDLHSELNLSSLELGDSALYFCASSVGQPNYEQYFGPGTRLTVT.

The CDR3 DNA is TGTGCCAGCAGCCAGGCGGCCAGCGTCTCCTACGAGCAGTACTTC. As protein: CASSQAASVSYEQYF. The gene calls are TRBV7-2 and TRBJ2-7, with D hard to call. Germline loops: CDR1 SGHTA, CDR2 FQGNSA. This CDR3 comprises 15 residues. Trimming removed 5 bases at V and 0 bases at J, with 14 bases between.

This clonotype appeared a single time. The rearrangement uses TRBV2 and TRBJ2-1; 9 nucleotides align to TRBD2. J was trimmed by 8 bases and V by 6 bases; bases with no gene match: 11. This CDR3 has 15 residues. Germline V gene lookup returns CDR1 SNHLY and CDR2 FYNNEI. Here the CDR3 reads CASSFPGGLAYEQFF. CDR3 sequence (DNA): TGTGCCAGCAGCTTCCCCGGGGGACTAGCATATGAGCAGTTCTTC.

This chain connects TRBV6-5 to TRBJ2-5, with D maybe TRBD2 (7 bases). The CDR3 loop spans 16 amino acids. The V end was cut by 5 bases, the J end by 4 bases, with 20 bases between. Germline loops: CDR1 MNHEY, CDR2 SVGAGI. The CDR3 protein is CASSGIDRGAGETQYF. The CDR3 DNA reads as TGTGCCAGCAGTGGAATTGATCGGGGGGCTGGAGAGACCCAGTACTTC.

The chain links TRBV7-9 to TRBJ2-2; no reliable D call. The length of the CDR3 is 13 residues. Germline V gives CDR1 SEHNR, CDR2 FQNEAQ (reference sequence). The CDR3 sequence: CGSSSRHDGELFF. CDR3 sequence (DNA): TGTGGGAGCAGCTCCAGACATGACGGGGAGCTGTTTTTT.

The chain links TRBV20-1 to TRBJ2-7, with a possible D match to TRBD2 (5 bases). The CDR3 is 14 amino acids. Germline V lookup: CDR1 DFQATT, CDR2 SNEGSKA (reference sequence). With 5 bases removed from V and 0 bases from J, the gap between germline ends came to 14 bases. The chain's CDR3 is CSAPPIGSSYEQYF. The CDR3 DNA follows: TGCAGTGCTCCACCAATTGGGAGCTCCTACGAGCAGTACTTC.

With respect to this clonotype: Germline and junction disagree at one end, which may indicate a read error. The chain employs TRBV19 and TRBJ2-1, with D hard to call. Germline V CDR1 and CDR2: LNHDA, SQIVND (reference sequence). The CDR3 runs to 16 residues. CDR3 nucleotides: TGTGCCAGTAGACCGTGGGCGGTCAGCTCCCACAATGAGCAGTTCTTC. As protein: CASRPWAVSSHNEQFF.

This clonotype was seen only a few times. The genes are TRBV6-2 or TRBV6-3 and TRBJ1-2; possible D gene TRBD1, 5 bases. This CDR3 is built from 17 residues. V was clipped by 7 bases and J by 5 bases, with 26 bases between them. CDR1 and CDR2 (germline): MNHEY, SVGEGT. CDR3: CASNYRLGPRAPYGYTF. The CDR3 region has the DNA TGTGCCAGCAACTACCGACTGGGGCCCAGGGCCCCTTATGGCTACACCTTC.

V and J are TRBV4-3 and TRBJ1-1, with 8 bases lining up with TRBD1. Trimming took 5 bases from V and 5 from J; bases not matched to a gene: 10. The germline V gene encodes CDR1 LGHNA and CDR2 YSLEER. The CDR3 consists of 15 residues. Here the CDR3 DNA reads TGCGCCAGCAGCTTGGTTCAGGGGGCAGGAACTGAAGCTTTCTTT. Residues: CASSLVQGAGTEAFF.

The chain is built from TRBV9 and TRBJ2-7; possible D gene TRBD2, 5 bases. The assigned J gene may be wrong: the sequence end matches TRBJ2-5 better. The CDR3 has 14 residues. Looked up from germline, CDR1 is SGDLS and CDR2 is YYNGEE. CDR3 sequence: CASSVETKAETQYF. CDR3 in DNA: TGTGCCAGCAGCGTAGAGACTAAGGCAGAGACCCAGTACTTC.

V usage is TRBV11-1 and J usage is TRBJ2-7; D remains ambiguous. CDR3 length equals 14 residues. V lost 5 bases to trimming and J lost 6 bases, with 17 bases between them. The germline gives CDR1 SGHAT, CDR2 FQDESV (reference sequence). The CDR3 protein is CASSPEAISAEQYF. CDR3 nucleotide sequence: TGTGCCAGCAGCCCAGAGGCTATATCTGCCGAGCAGTACTTC.